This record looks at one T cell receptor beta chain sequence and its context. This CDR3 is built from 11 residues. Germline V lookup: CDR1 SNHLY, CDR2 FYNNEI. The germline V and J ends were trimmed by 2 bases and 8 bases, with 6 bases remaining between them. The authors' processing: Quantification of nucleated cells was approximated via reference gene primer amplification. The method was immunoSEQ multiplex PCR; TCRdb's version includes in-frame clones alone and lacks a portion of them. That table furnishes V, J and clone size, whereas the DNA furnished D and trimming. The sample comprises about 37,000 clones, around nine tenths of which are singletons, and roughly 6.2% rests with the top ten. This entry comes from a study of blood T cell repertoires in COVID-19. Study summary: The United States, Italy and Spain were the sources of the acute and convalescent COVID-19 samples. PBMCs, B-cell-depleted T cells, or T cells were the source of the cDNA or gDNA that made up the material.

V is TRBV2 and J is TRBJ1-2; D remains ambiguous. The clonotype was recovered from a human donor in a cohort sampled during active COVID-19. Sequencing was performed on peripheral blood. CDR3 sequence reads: CASSETVGYTF. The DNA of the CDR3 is TGTGCCAGCAGTGAAACAGTCGGCTACACCTTC. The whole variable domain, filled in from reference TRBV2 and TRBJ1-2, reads EPEVTQTPSHQVTQMGQEVILRCVPISNHLYFYWYRQILGQKVEFLVSFYNNEISEKSEIFDDQFSVERPDGSNFTLKIRSTKLEDSAMYFCASSETVGYTFGSGTRLTVV.